Following are 9 T cell receptor beta chains from one sample sequenced in a study of shared clonotypes between healthy human individuals. Clones were sequenced by immunoSEQ multiplex PCR, and TCRdb holds only the in-frame ones, with some missing. The table records around 2,000,000 clones, about 92% of them present only once. CD45RO-negative, CCR7-selected cells formed the naive CD8 fraction, which excluded terminally differentiated effector memory CD45RA+ cells. Sequenced: naive CD8+ T cells from PBMCs. The origin of the receptors is a man between 18 and 29 years old in good health. Some clones in this sample may be carry-over from other donors' samples.

On this clone: This sample also contains other DNA sequences that code for the same CDR3. CDR3 residues: CAWSGGGEQYF. CDR3 DNA: TGTGCCTGGAGTGGAGGCGGCGAGCAGTACTTC. The V call is TRBV30, the J call TRBJ2-7; no definite D call. The germline CDR1 and CDR2 sequences are GTSNPN and SVGIG (reference sequence). V was trimmed by 1 base and J by 6 bases, leaving 7 bases between them. The CDR3 is made up of 11 amino acids.

The chain employs TRBV10-3 and TRBJ2-7; tentatively, D is TRBD1 (5 bases). V dropped 11 bases and J dropped 7 bases, with 27 bases sitting between them. The CDR3 has 15 amino acids. CDR1 ENHRY and CDR2 SYGVKD come from the germline V gene. The DNA of the CDR3 is TGTGCCTCCCGGATGGGGCTCGATTCAATCGGGGAGCAGTACTTC. Translation gives CASRMGLDSIGEQYF.

V is TRBV7-3 and J is TRBJ2-2; the D is unclear. This CDR3 is built from 15 residues. V shed 0 bases and J shed 3 bases, with 8 bases lying between them. Per the germline V gene, CDR1 is SGHTA and CDR2 is FQGTGA. CDR3 loop: CASSLTGDHTGELFF. The CDR3 nucleotides read TGTGCCAGCAGCTTAACAGGTGACCACACCGGGGAGCTGTTTTTT.

The chain employs TRBV29-1 and TRBJ1-2; D might be TRBD1 (6 bases). This CDR3 is built from 15 residues. The germline V and J ends were trimmed by 4 bases and 4 bases, with 19 bases remaining between them. Germline assignment: CDR1 SQVTM and CDR2 ANQGSEA. This CDR3 is CSVGDGTRRVYGYTF. Here the CDR3 DNA reads TGCAGCGTTGGGGATGGGACACGGAGGGTCTATGGCTACACCTTC.

The chain uses TRBV6-6 and TRBJ1-1; no clear D gene. The ends were cut back, 7 bases at V and 8 bases at J, with 17 bases in the middle. Germline V CDR1 and CDR2: MNHNY, SVGAGI (reference sequence). CDR3 length: 13 residues. CDR3 in DNA: TGTGCCAGCACCTCCGTGGCCGGCCCAGAAGCTTTCTTT. Translated: CASTSVAGPEAFF.

The rearrangement uses TRBV7-9 and TRBJ2-5; D unclear. In germline, CDR1 is SEHNR, CDR2 FQNEAQ (reference sequence). This CDR3 has 15 residues. V lost 7 bases and J 1 base, leaving 16 bases between the germline ends. CDR3 in DNA: TGTGCCAGCAACCCTCCTCTCGGTTTCCAAGAGACCCAGTACTTC. Protein sequence: CASNPPLGFQETQYF.

The CDR3 loop reads CASSYSPEKGSTEAFF. The CDR3 DNA sequence: TGTGCCAGCAGTTACTCCCCTGAGAAGGGGAGTACTGAAGCTTTCTTT. V is TRBV6-5 and J is TRBJ1-1; D might be TRBD1 (5 bases). Looked up from germline, CDR1 is MNHEY and CDR2 is SVGAGI. V gave up 0 bases and J gave up 5 bases, with 16 bases separating them. The CDR3 spans 16 residues.

In the case of this clone: The same CDR3 is also encoded by other DNA sequences in this sample. The rearrangement links TRBV9 to TRBJ2-7; D is unclear. Per the germline V gene, CDR1 is SGDLS and CDR2 is YYNGEE. CDR3 length: 14 amino acids. V was pared by 2 bases and J by 0 bases, with 9 bases between. CDR3 residues: CASSVSGNSYEQYF. CDR3 in DNA: TGTGCCAGCAGCGTTAGTGGCAACTCCTACGAGCAGTACTTC.

CDR3 sequence (DNA): TGTGCCAGCAGCTTAAACTTGGCGGGAGGGCCTTTCAATGAGCAGTTCTTC. This gives the protein CASSLNLAGGPFNEQFF. The chain couples TRBV11-2 to TRBJ2-1, with 9 positions matching TRBD2. Germline lookup yields CDR1 SGHAT and CDR2 FQNNGV. The CDR3 is 17 residues long. V shed 2 bases, J shed 6 bases, and the junction held 11 bases outside the gene matches.